The T cell receptor beta chain described here comes from a study of T cells after yellow fever vaccination. This clonotype showed up just a few times. TCRdb fed the 5' RACE reads into MiXCR, producing one record per CDR3 protein. The table has hundreds of thousands of distinct CDR3 sequences, roughly an eighth seen once; the top ten hold just under 15%. The CDR3 consists of 15 residues. Germline lookup yields CDR1 LGHDT and CDR2 YNNKEL (reference sequence). Trimming removed 8 bases from V and 10 bases from J, with 26 bases in between. The receptor was isolated from a man aged 30-40 years who received the YFV17D yellow fever vaccine. The material sequenced was PBMCs, taken on the day of the yellow fever booster vaccination. The V and J genes are TRBV3-1 and TRBJ1-1, with a tentative D call TRBD1 (5 bases). The CDR3 protein is CASGGGRGRSGGAFF. The CDR3 DNA sequence: TGTGCCAGCGGCGGGGGAAGGGGAAGGTCGGGTGGAGCTTTCTTT. The whole variable domain, remainder taken from reference TRBV3-1 and TRBJ1-1, is DTAVSQTPKYLVTQMGNDKSIKCEQNLGHDTMYWYKQDSKKFLKIMFSYNNKELIINETVPNRFSPKSPDKAHLNLHINSLELGDSAVYFCASGGGRGRSGGAFFGQGTRLTVV.